The 17 T cell receptor beta chains reported below all come from one sample, sequenced in a study of blood T cell repertoires in COVID-19 (TCRdb year 2020). To prepare the library, the immunoSEQ multiplex PCR assay was applied. The clones in this table, taken by TCRdb from immuneACCESS, are in-frame only. Not every clone is retained; where verified, under half of the shortfall comes from an unresolved V gene, and the cause of the rest is unknown. Here the sample has 250,000 to 300,000 clones; over 75% occur a single time. Together, the top ten hold around 0.9% of the sample. The material sequenced was PBMCs or T cells enriched from blood (not recorded which). All receptors come from a woman between 25 and 40 years old who had recovered from COVID-19.

The chain employs TRBV4-2 and TRBJ1-4; 9 nucleotides line up with TRBD1. The CDR3 runs 15 residues. Looked up from germline, CDR1 is LGHNA and CDR2 is YNFKEQ. V was pared by 1 base and J by 8 bases, with 5 bases of the junction left unmatched. DNA of the CDR3: TGTGCCAGCAGCCAAGTGAGGACAGGGGTGGAAAAACTGTTTTTT. Translation: CASSQVRTGVEKLFF.

This clone was counted only a few times. The V gene is TRBV5-4, the J gene TRBJ2-5, with D possibly being TRBD2 (6 bases). The CDR3 is made up of 15 amino acids. V dropped 6 bases and J dropped 4 bases, with 19 bases sitting between them. Germline values: CDR1 SGHNT, CDR2 YYREEE (reference sequence). The CDR3 protein is CASTLNGGRAETQYF. DNA for the CDR3: TGTGCCAGCACCCTGAACGGGGGTAGGGCAGAGACCCAGTACTTC.

The genes are TRBV6-1 and TRBJ1-2; TRBD1 matches at 8 bases. CDR3 size: 16 residues. Trimming removed 4 bases from V and 2 bases from J; junction bases left unmatched: 9. Germline CDR1 reads MNHNS; CDR2 reads SASEGT. CDR3 in amino acids: CASSGGRQGKNYGYTF. For the CDR3, the DNA is TGTGCCAGCAGTGGGGGTCGACAGGGGAAGAACTATGGCTACACCTTC.

Here the CDR3 reads CASSGLAGVSEQFF. CDR3 nucleotide sequence: TGTGCCAGCAGTGGACTAGCGGGAGTAAGCGAGCAGTTCTTC. The J gene is TRBJ2-1, the V gene TRBV6-4; 12 nucleotides match TRBD2. Unmatched junction bases numbered 5, after V lost 4 bases and J lost 10 bases. CDR1 and CDR2 from the germline V gene are MRHNA and SNTAGT. This CDR3 is built from 14 residues.

About this clone: This CDR3 is also generated by other DNA sequences in the sample. The chain has TRBV18 and TRBJ1-5; a weak D match, TRBD1 (6 bases). CDR1 KGHSH and CDR2 LQKENI come from the germline V gene. This CDR3 spans 14 amino acids. The V end was cut by 6 bases, the J end by 0 bases, with 9 bases between. The CDR3 region is CASSHRDSNQPQHF. The DNA of the CDR3 is TGTGCCAGCTCCCACAGGGATAGCAATCAGCCCCAGCATTTT.

For the CDR3, the DNA is TGTGCCACCAGCAGTTCCGAGTATAGCAATCAGCCCCAGCATTTT. It codes for CATSSSEYSNQPQHF. The chain has TRBV15 and TRBJ1-5; no firm D call. Germline V gives CDR1 LNHNV, CDR2 YYDKDF (reference sequence). CDR3 length equals 15 residues. Trimming took off 3 bases at V and 0 bases at J, with 9 bases between the two ends.

CDR3 bases: TGTGCCACCAGCCGTATACGAAGCGGGAGGGCCTACGAGCAGTACTTC. It is translated as CATSRIRSGRAYEQYF. This chain joins TRBV15 and TRBJ2-7; the match to TRBD2 covers 10 bases. This CDR3 spans 16 amino acids. V lost 5 bases to trimming and J lost 2 bases; unmatched junction nucleotides: 9. From germline, CDR1 is LNHNV and CDR2 YYDKDF (reference sequence).

The chain has TRBV29-1 and TRBJ2-7, with 7 bases aligning to TRBD1. After removal of 0 bases from V and 4 bases from J, the junction contained 6 bases not matched to a gene. Germline V lookup: CDR1 SQVTM, CDR2 ANQGSEA. The CDR3 extends over 14 amino acids. CDR3 in DNA: TGCAGCGTTGAAGATCCCCTACAGGGGTACGAGCAGTACTTC. Translating gives CSVEDPLQGYEQYF.

The rearrangement joins TRBV28 to TRBJ2-7, with a possible D match to TRBD2 (5 bases). Trimming removed 7 bases at V and 3 bases at J, with 22 bases between. The CDR3 spans 16 residues. Germline CDR1 and CDR2: MDHEN and SYDVKM. In nucleotides, the CDR3 is TGTGCCAGCATCCCGCGAGGGCGGAGAGAGTACTACGAGCAGTACTTC. Translation gives CASIPRGRREYYEQYF.

This chain joins TRBV28 and TRBJ1-1; no clear D gene. CDR1 MDHEN and CDR2 SYDVKM come from the germline V gene. With 7 bases removed from V and 0 bases from J, the gap between germline ends came to 18 bases. CDR3 length: 16 amino acids. The CDR3 nucleotides are TGTGCCAGCAATGAGGGTGCGGTTTCGATGAACACTGAAGCTTTCTTT. This translates into CASNEGAVSMNTEAFF.

This clone was counted a single time. CDR3 protein: CASSPNPGQGAEGTQYF. As DNA, the CDR3 is TGCGCCAGCAGCCCCAACCCCGGACAGGGGGCGGAAGGGACCCAGTACTTC. This sequence joins TRBV5-1 and TRBJ2-5; 11 bases match TRBD1. CDR3 size: 17 residues. J gave up 7 bases and V 4 bases, and 15 bases lay outside the gene matches. The germline V gene encodes CDR1 SGHRS and CDR2 YFSETQ. Drawing the rest from reference TRBV5-1 and TRBJ2-5, the complete variable domain is KAGVTQTPRYLIKTRGQQVTLSCSPISGHRSVSWYQQTPGQGLQFLFEYFSETQRNKGNFPGRFSGRQFSNSRSEMNVSTLELGDSALYLCASSPNPGQGAEGTQYFGPGTRLLVL.

The chain is built from TRBV4-2 and TRBJ1-1; tentative D call: TRBD1 (5 bases). Looked up from germline, CDR1 is LGHNA and CDR2 is YNFKEQ. Deletions cut 1 base from V and 3 bases from J, with 15 bases between. The CDR3 is made up of 16 amino acids. The CDR3 sequence: CASSQATTELYTEAFF. CDR3 DNA: TGTGCCAGCAGCCAAGCCACGACAGAGCTTTACACTGAAGCTTTCTTT.

This clone is a singleton in its sample. The V gene is TRBV11-2, the J gene TRBJ2-1; TRBD2 matches at 15 bases. Germline V lookup: CDR1 SGHAT, CDR2 FQNNGV. Trimming cost V 5 bases and J 10 bases; bases outside gene matches: 9. The CDR3 length is 16 residues. CDR3 in amino acids: CASSQGLAGGMGEQFF. CDR3 nucleotide sequence: TGTGCCAGCAGCCAGGGACTAGCGGGAGGTATGGGAGAGCAGTTCTTC.

The chain carries TRBV6-5 and TRBJ1-4, with D perhaps matching TRBD1 (5 bases). The ends were cut back, 2 bases at V and 11 bases at J, with 9 bases in the middle. The CDR3 consists of 12 residues. Germline V gene data show CDR1 as MNHEY and CDR2 as SVGAGI. CDR3 loop: CASSYQGGKLFF. Here the CDR3 DNA reads TGTGCCAGCAGTTACCAGGGAGGGAAACTGTTTTTT.

The rearrangement uses TRBV9 and TRBJ1-2; 8 nucleotides match TRBD1. The CDR3 has 15 residues. CDR1 SGDLS and CDR2 YYNGEE come from the germline V gene. With 3 bases clipped from V and 4 bases from J, the junction kept 8 bases outside the gene matches. The CDR3 DNA follows: TGTGCCAGCAGCGCTGGGTGGACAGGGCTCTATGGCTACACCTTC. As protein: CASSAGWTGLYGYTF.

This sequence joins TRBV5-4 and TRBJ1-3; TRBD1 aligns across 7 bases. With 4 bases clipped from V and 6 bases from J, the junction kept 13 bases outside the gene matches. The CDR3 extends over 16 amino acids. The germline V gene encodes CDR1 SGHNT and CDR2 YYREEE (reference sequence). The CDR3 loop reads CASSPVPGQITNTIYF. CDR3 coding DNA: TGTGCCAGCAGCCCCGTACCGGGACAGATAACAAACACCATATATTTT.

CDR3 protein: CASKDSGQNTEAFF. CDR3 nucleotides: TGTGCCAGTAAGGACAGTGGGCAGAACACTGAAGCTTTCTTT. V usage is TRBV19 and J usage is TRBJ1-1; tentative D call: TRBD1 (6 bases). The CDR3 totals 14 residues. Germline V CDR1 and CDR2: LNHDA, SQIVND (reference sequence). V lost 7 bases and J lost 1, with 13 bases in between. Supplemented by reference TRBV19 and TRBJ1-1, the full variable domain reads DGGITQSPKYLFRKEGQNVTLSCEQNLNHDAMYWYRQDPGQGLRLIYYSQIVNDFQKGDIAEGYSVSREKKESFPLTVTSAQKNPTAFYLCASKDSGQNTEAFFGQGTRLTVV.